A selection of T cell receptor beta chains follows, all from one sample in a study of shared clonotypes between healthy human individuals. Using immunoSEQ multiplex PCR, the repertoire was profiled, and TCRdb retains in-frame clones only, with some absent. The sample includes 2 million to 2.5 million clones, 80% to 95% seen only once; the top ten take approximately 0.39%. The specimen was naive CD4+ T cells from PBMCs. The receptors derive from a man aged 18 to 30 in good health. Some clones in this sample may be carry-over from other donors' samples. The CDR3 runs from the conserved cysteine through the conserved F or W. Each record gives: D gene, clone size, J gene, V gene, CDR3 protein, CDR3 DNA. D genes are given only for firm matches. Clone size is shown for a subset of rows, as once, few, many or a class of expanded clone.

>.|.|TRBJ1-4|TRBV6-5
CASSYSTLNEKLFF
TGTGCCAGCAGTTACAGTACCCTTAATGAAAAACTGTTTTTT
>.|.|TRBJ1-6|TRBV2
CASSLDNSPLHF
TGTGCCAGCAGTCTCGACAATTCACCCCTCCACTTT
>.|.|TRBJ1-2|TRBV28
CASSFSGSYGYTF
TGTGCCAGCAGTTTTAGTGGCAGCTATGGCTACACCTTC
>.|.|TRBJ1-5|TRBV5-1
CASSLDKGGQPQHF
TGCGCCAGCAGCTTGGATAAGGGTGGGCAGCCCCAGCATTTT
>.|.|TRBJ2-1|TRBV2
CASSAGPPKQFF
TGTGCCAGCAGTGCCGGGCCCCCTAAGCAGTTCTTC
>TRBD2|.|TRBJ2-2|TRBV5-1
CASSLSLAGTGELFF
TGCGCCAGCAGCTTGTCGTTAGCGGGGACCGGGGAGCTGTTTTTT
>.|.|TRBJ2-7|TRBV29-1
CSAWDSNYEQYF
TGCAGCGCCTGGGATTCTAACTACGAGCAGTACTTC
>.|.|TRBJ1-5|TRBV7-8
CASSPGIVRTGNQPQHF
TGTGCCAGCAGCCCCGGAATTGTGCGGACGGGGAATCAGCCCCAGCATTTT
>TRBD1|.|TRBJ2-3|TRBV19
CASSHRDRGNTDTQYF
TGTGCCAGTAGCCACCGGGACAGGGGGAACACAGATACGCAGTATTTT
>TRBD1|.|TRBJ2-5|TRBV7-3
CASSLGQAETQYF
TGTGCCAGCAGCCTCGGACAGGCAGAGACCCAGTACTTC
>.|.|TRBJ1-2|TRBV4-3
CASSQDTSEAIKKNNYGYTF
TGCGCCAGCAGCCAAGATACGTCGGAGGCTATTAAAAAAAATAACTATGGCTACACCTTC
>.|.|TRBJ2-3|TRBV28
CASSLPGSDTQYF
TGTGCCAGCAGTTTACCAGGGTCAGATACGCAGTATTTT
>TRBD1|once|TRBJ1-4|TRBV18
CASSPWTGSEKLFF
TGTGCCAGCTCACCCTGGACAGGGTCCGAAAAACTGTTTTTT
>.|.|TRBJ1-3|TRBV14
CASSQERLGRKTGNTIYF
TGTGCCAGCAGCCAAGAGAGGCTAGGGAGAAAGACTGGAAACACCATATATTTT
>TRBD2|.|TRBJ2-5|TRBV9
CASSVGLAGVETQYF
TGTGCCAGCAGCGTAGGCCTAGCGGGAGTGGAGACCCAGTACTTC
>TRBD1|.|TRBJ2-7|TRBV5-4
CASSVGGTGMGEQYF
TGTGCCAGCAGTGTTGGAGGGACAGGGATGGGCGAGCAGTACTTC
>TRBD2|.|TRBJ2-1|TRBV7-3
CASSIGTSGNEQFF
TGTGCCAGCAGCATCGGGACTAGCGGCAATGAGCAGTTCTTC
>.|.|TRBJ1-1|TRBV20-1
CSAAVLGKAFF
TGCAGTGCCGCGGTCTTGGGGAAAGCTTTCTTT
>.|.|TRBJ1-2|TRBV28
CASSLVGENYGYTF
TGTGCCAGCAGTTTAGTCGGAGAGAACTATGGCTACACCTTC
>TRBD2|.|TRBJ2-3|TRBV5-1
CASSSGLAYTDTQYF
TGCGCCAGCAGCTCGGGACTAGCCTACACAGATACGCAGTATTTT
>TRBD1|.|TRBJ2-2|TRBV28
CASSHRDRVTTGELFF
TGTGCCAGCAGCCACCGGGACAGGGTAACCACCGGGGAGCTGTTTTTT
>TRBD1|.|TRBJ2-2|TRBV18
CASSPRTGKDTGELFF
TGTGCCAGCTCCCCCCGGACAGGGAAGGACACCGGGGAGCTGTTTTTT
>.|.|TRBJ2-2|TRBV6-6
CASSYEPTTTGELFF
TGTGCCAGCAGTTACGAACCGACGACTACCGGGGAGCTGTTTTTT
>.|once|TRBJ2-3|TRBV19
CAATGGQSTSTDTQYF
TGTGCCGCCACGGGGGGACAATCTACTAGCACAGATACGCAGTATTTT
>.|once|TRBJ1-4|TRBV19
CASSTYRFEKLFF
TGTGCCAGTAGTACCTACAGGTTCGAAAAACTGTTTTTT
>.|.|TRBJ2-3|TRBV5-6
CASRLKPTSTDTQYF
TGTGCCAGCAGGCTCAAGCCAACTAGCACAGATACGCAGTATTTT
>TRBD2|.|TRBJ2-5|TRBV6-5
CASSRTRRETQYF
TGTGCCAGCAGCCGGACTAGACGAGAGACCCAGTACTTC
>TRBD1|.|TRBJ2-5|TRBV7-2
CASSSIGTGSQETQYF
TGTGCCAGCAGCTCCATTGGGACAGGGAGCCAAGAGACCCAGTACTTC
>.|.|TRBJ1-2|TRBV14
CASSQASTGGYTF
TGTGCCAGCAGCCAAGCTTCGACAGGCGGCTACACCTTC
>.|.|TRBJ2-5|TRBV19
CASSLGLSGGETQYF
TGTGCCAGTAGTCTCGGGTTATCAGGAGGAGAGACCCAGTACTTC
>TRBD1|.|TRBJ2-7|TRBV11-2
CASSLRDRHYEQYF
TGTGCCAGCAGCTTAAGGGACAGGCACTACGAGCAGTACTTC
>TRBD1|.|TRBJ1-1|TRBV5-1
CASSYAIPRTGMNTEAFF
TGCGCCAGCAGCTACGCTATACCCCGGACAGGGATGAACACTGAAGCTTTCTTT
>TRBD1|.|TRBJ2-1|TRBV5-1
CASSDGQGVGDEQFF
TGCGCCAGCAGCGACGGACAGGGGGTAGGCGATGAGCAGTTCTTC
>TRBD2|few|TRBJ2-7|TRBV29-1
CSASLGSGRYEQYF
TGCAGCGCCTCCTTGGGTAGCGGGAGGTACGAGCAGTACTTC
>.|.|TRBJ1-2|TRBV6-4
CASRRGTDYGYTF
TGTGCCAGCAGGAGGGGGACGGACTATGGCTACACCTTC
>TRBD2|.|TRBJ2-1|TRBV30
CAWSATRSSGRIYNEQFF
TGTGCCTGGAGTGCCACTAGGTCGAGCGGGAGGATCTACAATGAGCAGTTCTTC
>TRBD1|.|TRBJ1-4|TRBV9
CASSPRPGTGPNEKLFF
TGTGCCAGCAGCCCCCGTCCCGGGACAGGGCCTAATGAAAAACTGTTTTTT
>TRBD2|.|TRBJ2-3|TRBV5-1
CASSHGLAVADTQYF
TGCGCCAGCAGCCATGGACTAGCGGTGGCAGATACGCAGTATTTT
>.|.|TRBJ2-7|TRBV28
CASSTRGGSQYF
TGTGCCAGCAGTACTCGAGGGGGATCGCAGTACTTC
>.|.|TRBJ2-7|TRBV5-1
CASSAGRGAYEQYF
TGCGCCAGCAGCGCTGGACGGGGCGCCTACGAGCAGTACTTC
>TRBD2|.|TRBJ2-3|TRBV6-5
CASRTGLAGGTQYF
TGTGCCAGCAGGACAGGACTAGCGGGAGGTACGCAGTATTTT
>TRBD2|.|TRBJ2-1|TRBV5-1
CASSLTGTSVF
TGCGCCAGCAGCTTGACCGGGACTAGCGTCTTC
>.|.|TRBJ1-2|TRBV5-5
CASSSPGIPARGYTF
TGTGCCAGCAGCTCACCAGGGATTCCAGCGCGAGGCTACACCTTC
>.|.|TRBJ2-1|TRBV28
CASRGGSYNEQFF
TGTGCCAGCAGGGGGGGATCCTACAATGAGCAGTTCTTC
>TRBD2|.|TRBJ2-7|TRBV28
CASTSGSGNYEQYF
TGTGCCAGCACCTCAGGTAGCGGGAACTACGAGCAGTACTTC
>.|.|TRBJ1-3|TRBV12-2
CASRLDRGSGNTIYF
TGTGCAAGTCGCTTAGACAGGGGCTCTGGAAACACCATATATTTT
>.|.|TRBJ2-1|TRBV28
CASSLRGGQFF
TGTGCCAGCAGTTTACGGGGTGGGCAGTTCTTC
>TRBD2|.|TRBJ2-5|TRBV4-2
CASSQDLGGGQETQYF
TGTGCCAGCAGCCAAGATCTCGGGGGGGGCCAAGAGACCCAGTACTTC
>TRBD2|.|TRBJ2-2|TRBV7-3
CASSLGGRGTGELFF
TGTGCCAGCAGCTTGGGAGGGAGGGGTACCGGGGAGCTGTTTTTT
>.|few|TRBJ1-2|TRBV6-5
CASKGRNHGYTF
TGTGCCAGCAAGGGGAGGAACCATGGCTACACCTTC